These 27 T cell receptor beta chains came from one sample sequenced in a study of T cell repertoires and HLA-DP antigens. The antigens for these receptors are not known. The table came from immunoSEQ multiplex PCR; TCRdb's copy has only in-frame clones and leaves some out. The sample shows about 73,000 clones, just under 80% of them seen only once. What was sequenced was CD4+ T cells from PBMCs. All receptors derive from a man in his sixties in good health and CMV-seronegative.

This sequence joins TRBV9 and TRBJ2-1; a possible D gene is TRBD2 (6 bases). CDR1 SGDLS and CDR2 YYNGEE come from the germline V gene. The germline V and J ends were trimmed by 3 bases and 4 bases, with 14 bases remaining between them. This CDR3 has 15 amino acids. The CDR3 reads CASSGHRELYNEQFF. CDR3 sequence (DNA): TGTGCCAGCAGCGGACACCGGGAGTTATACAATGAGCAGTTCTTC.

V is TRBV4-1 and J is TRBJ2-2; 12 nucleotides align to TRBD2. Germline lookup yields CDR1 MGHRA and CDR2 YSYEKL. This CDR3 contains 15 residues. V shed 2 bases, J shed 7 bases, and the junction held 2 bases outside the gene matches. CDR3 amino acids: CASSQRGLAGGELFF. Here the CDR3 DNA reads TGCGCCAGCAGCCAACGGGGACTAGCGGGCGGGGAGCTGTTTTTT.

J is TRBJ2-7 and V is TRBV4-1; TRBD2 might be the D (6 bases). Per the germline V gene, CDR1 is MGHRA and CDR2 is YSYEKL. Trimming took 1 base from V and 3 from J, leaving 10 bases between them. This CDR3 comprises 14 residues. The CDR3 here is CASSQVRDVYEQYF. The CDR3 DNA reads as TGCGCCAGCAGCCAAGTGCGGGACGTCTACGAGCAGTACTTC.

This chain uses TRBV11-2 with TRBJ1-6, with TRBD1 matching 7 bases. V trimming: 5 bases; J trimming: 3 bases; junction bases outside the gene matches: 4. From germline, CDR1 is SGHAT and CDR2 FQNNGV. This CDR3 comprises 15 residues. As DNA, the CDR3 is TGTGCCAGCAGCATTCAGGGGGGCTATAATTCACCCCTCCACTTT. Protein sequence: CASSIQGGYNSPLHF.

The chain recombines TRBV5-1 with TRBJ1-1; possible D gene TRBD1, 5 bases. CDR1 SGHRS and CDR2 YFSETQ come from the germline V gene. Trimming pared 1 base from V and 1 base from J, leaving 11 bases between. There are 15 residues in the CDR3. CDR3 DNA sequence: TGCGCCAGCAGCTTGAGTCTGAGGGGGAACACTGAAGCTTTCTTT. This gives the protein CASSLSLRGNTEAFF.

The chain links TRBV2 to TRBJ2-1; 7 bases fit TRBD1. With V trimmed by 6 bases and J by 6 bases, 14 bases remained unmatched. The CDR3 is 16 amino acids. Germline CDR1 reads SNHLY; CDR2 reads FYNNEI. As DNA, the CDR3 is TGTGCCAGCAGGGACTTTGAGGGGGCCCAACTCAATGAGCAGTTCTTC. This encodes CASRDFEGAQLNEQFF.

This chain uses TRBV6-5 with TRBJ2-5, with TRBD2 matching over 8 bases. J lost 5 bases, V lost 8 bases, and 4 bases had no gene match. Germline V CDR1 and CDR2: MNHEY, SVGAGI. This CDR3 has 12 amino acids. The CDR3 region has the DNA TGTGCCAGCCAGGGCGGGGGGGAGACCCAGTACTTC. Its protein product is CASQGGGETQYF.

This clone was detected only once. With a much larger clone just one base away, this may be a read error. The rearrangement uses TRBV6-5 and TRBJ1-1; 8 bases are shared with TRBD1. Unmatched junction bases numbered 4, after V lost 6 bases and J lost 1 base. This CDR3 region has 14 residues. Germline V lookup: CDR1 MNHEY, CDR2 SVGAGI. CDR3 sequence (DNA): TGTGCCAGCAGGTGGGACAGGAAGAACACTGAAGCTTTCTTT. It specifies CASRWDRKNTEAFF.

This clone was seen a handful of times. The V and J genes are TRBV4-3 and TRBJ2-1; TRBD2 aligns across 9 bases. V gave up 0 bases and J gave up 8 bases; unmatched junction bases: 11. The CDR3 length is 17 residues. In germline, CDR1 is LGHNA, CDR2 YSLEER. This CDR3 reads CASSQDRAGGPRDEQFF. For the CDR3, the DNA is TGCGCCAGCAGCCAAGATCGGGCGGGAGGGCCGCGGGATGAGCAGTTCTTC.

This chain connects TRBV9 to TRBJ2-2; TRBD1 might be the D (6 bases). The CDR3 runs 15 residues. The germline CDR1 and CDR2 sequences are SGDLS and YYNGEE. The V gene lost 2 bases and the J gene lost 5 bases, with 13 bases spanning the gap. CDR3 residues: CASSVTGTQTGELFF. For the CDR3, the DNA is TGTGCCAGCAGCGTCACCGGGACACAAACCGGGGAGCTGTTTTTT. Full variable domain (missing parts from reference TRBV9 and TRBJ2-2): DSGVTQTPKHLITATGQRVTLRCSPRSGDLSVYWYQQSLDQGLQFLIQYYNGEERAKGNILERFSAQQFPDLHSELNLSSLELGDSALYFCASSVTGTQTGELFFGEGSRLTVL.

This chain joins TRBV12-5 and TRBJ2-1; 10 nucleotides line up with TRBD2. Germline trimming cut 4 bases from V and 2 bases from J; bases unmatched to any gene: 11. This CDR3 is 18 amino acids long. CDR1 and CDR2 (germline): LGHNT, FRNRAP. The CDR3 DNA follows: TGTGCTAGTGGTTCCCACTATCTCAGCGGGAGGGCCTACAATGAGCAGTTCTTC. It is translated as CASGSHYLSGRAYNEQFF.

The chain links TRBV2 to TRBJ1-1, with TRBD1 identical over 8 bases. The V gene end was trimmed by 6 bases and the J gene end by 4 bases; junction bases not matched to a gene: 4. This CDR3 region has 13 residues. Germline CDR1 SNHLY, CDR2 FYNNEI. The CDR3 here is CASRVTGGTEAFF. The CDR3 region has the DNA TGTGCCAGCAGGGTCACAGGGGGCACTGAAGCTTTCTTT.

In DNA, the CDR3 is TGTGCCAGCAGCTTAAGACAGGGGTCCGAGCAGTACTTC. Protein sequence: CASSLRQGSEQYF. J is TRBJ2-7 and V is TRBV7-9, with 8 bases fitting TRBD1. Germline CDR1 is SEHNR and CDR2 is FQNEAQ (reference sequence). Unmatched junction bases numbered 3, after V lost 2 bases and J lost 6 bases. The CDR3 covers 13 residues. Full variable domain (missing parts from reference TRBV7-9 and TRBJ2-7): DTGVSQNPRHKITKRGQNVTFRCDPISEHNRLYWYRQTLGQGPEFLTYFQNEAQLEKSRLLSDRFSAERPKGSFSTLEIQRTEQGDSAMYLCASSLRQGSEQYFGPGTRLTVT.

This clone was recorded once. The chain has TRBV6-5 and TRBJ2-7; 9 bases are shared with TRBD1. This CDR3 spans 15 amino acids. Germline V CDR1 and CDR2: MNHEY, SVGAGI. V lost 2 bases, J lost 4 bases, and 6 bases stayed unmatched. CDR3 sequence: CASSYGTGKRYEQYF. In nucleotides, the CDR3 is TGTGCCAGCAGTTACGGGACAGGGAAAAGGTACGAGCAGTACTTC.

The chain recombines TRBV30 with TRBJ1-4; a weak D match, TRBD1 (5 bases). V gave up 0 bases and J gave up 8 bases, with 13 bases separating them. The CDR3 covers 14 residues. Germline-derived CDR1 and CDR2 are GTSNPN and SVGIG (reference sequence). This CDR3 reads CAWSVLGKGEKLFF. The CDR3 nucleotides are TGTGCCTGGAGTGTTCTGGGGAAGGGGGAAAAACTGTTTTTT.

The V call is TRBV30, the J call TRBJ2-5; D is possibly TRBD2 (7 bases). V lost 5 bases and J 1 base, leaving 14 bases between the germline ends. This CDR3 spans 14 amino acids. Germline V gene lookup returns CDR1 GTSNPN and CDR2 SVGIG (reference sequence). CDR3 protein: CAWDRGGVQETQYF. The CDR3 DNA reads TGTGCCTGGGATAGGGGGGGGGTCCAAGAGACCCAGTACTTC.

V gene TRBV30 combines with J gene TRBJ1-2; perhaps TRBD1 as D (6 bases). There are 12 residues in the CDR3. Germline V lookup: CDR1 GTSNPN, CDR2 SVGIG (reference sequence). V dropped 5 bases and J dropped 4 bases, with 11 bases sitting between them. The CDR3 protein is CAWVTGTYGYTF. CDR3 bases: TGTGCCTGGGTCACAGGGACCTATGGCTACACCTTC.

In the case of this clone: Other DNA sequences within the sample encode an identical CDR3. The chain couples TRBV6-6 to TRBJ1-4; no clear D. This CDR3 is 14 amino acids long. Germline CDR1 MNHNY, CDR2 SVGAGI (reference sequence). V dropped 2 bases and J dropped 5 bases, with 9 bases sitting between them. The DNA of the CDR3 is TGTGCCAGCAGTTACGGTCAGTCAAATGAAAAACTGTTTTTT. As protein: CASSYGQSNEKLFF.

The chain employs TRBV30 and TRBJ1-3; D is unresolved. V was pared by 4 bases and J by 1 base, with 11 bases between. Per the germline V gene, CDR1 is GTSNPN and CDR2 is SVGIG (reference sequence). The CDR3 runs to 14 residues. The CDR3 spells CAWTPDRSGNTIYF. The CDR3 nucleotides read TGTGCCTGGACCCCGGACCGTTCTGGAAACACCATATATTTT.

In DNA form, the CDR3 reads TGTGCCAGCAGCGTATTACAGGGTGGTCGGACTGAAGCTTTCTTT. Residues: CASSVLQGGRTEAFF. The J gene is TRBJ1-1, the V gene TRBV7-8; possible D gene TRBD1, 6 bases. The CDR3 extends over 15 amino acids. Trimming left V 5 bases short and J 5 bases short, with 18 bases between. Germline assignment: CDR1 SGHVS and CDR2 FQNEAQ.

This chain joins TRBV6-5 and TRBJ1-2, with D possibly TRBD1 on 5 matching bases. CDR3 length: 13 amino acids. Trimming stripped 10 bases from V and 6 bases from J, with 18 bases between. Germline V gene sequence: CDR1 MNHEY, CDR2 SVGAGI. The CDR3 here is CATHRGDGDGYTF. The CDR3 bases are TGTGCCACCCATAGAGGGGACGGAGATGGCTACACCTTC.

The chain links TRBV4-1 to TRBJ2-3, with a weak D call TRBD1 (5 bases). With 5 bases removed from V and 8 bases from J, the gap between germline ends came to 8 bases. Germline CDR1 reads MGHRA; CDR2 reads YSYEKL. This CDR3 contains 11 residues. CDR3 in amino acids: CASSYQGTQYF. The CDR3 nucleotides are TGCGCCAGCAGCTACCAGGGTACGCAGTATTTT.

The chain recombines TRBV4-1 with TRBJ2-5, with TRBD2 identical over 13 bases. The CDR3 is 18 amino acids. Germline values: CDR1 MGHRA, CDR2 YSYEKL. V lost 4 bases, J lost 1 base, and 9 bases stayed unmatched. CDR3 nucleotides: TGCGCCAGCAGCCGAGAAAGGACTAGCGGGGGCCTCCAAGAGACCCAGTACTTC. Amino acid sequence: CASSRERTSGGLQETQYF.

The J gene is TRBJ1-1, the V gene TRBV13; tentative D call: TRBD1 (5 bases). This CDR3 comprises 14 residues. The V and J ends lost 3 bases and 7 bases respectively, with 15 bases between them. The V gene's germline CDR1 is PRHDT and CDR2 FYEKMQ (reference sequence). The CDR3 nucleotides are TGTGCCAGCAGCTTCATCCGGGACGGCGTTGAAGCTTTCTTT. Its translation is CASSFIRDGVEAFF.

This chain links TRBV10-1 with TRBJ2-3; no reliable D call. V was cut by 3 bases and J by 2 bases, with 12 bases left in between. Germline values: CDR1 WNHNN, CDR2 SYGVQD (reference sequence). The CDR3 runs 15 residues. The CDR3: CASSDRTFSTDTQYF. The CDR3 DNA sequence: TGCGCCAGCAGTGACCGAACCTTCTCCACAGATACGCAGTATTTT.

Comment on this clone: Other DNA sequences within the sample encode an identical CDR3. CDR3 loop: CASSVTDYNEQFF. In DNA, the CDR3 is TGTGCCAGCAGCGTGACGGACTACAATGAGCAGTTCTTC. This chain joins TRBV9 and TRBJ2-1; D is unclear. Germline-derived CDR1 and CDR2 are SGDLS and YYNGEE. The V gene lost 2 bases and the J gene lost 3 bases, with 6 bases spanning the gap. The CDR3 extends over 13 amino acids. The entire variable domain, with the rest obtained from reference TRBV9 and TRBJ2-1, is as follows: DSGVTQTPKHLITATGQRVTLRCSPRSGDLSVYWYQQSLDQGLQFLIQYYNGEERAKGNILERFSAQQFPDLHSELNLSSLELGDSALYFCASSVTDYNEQFFGPGTRLTVL.

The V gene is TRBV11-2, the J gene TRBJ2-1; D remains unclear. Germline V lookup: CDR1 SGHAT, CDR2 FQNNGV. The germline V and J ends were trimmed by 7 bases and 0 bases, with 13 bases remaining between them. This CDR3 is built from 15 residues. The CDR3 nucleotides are TGTGCCAGCACCCGGCTACGCGGCTCCTACAATGAGCAGTTCTTC. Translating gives CASTRLRGSYNEQFF.